Below are 16 T cell receptor beta chains sequenced from a single sample in a study of blood T cells in healthy people across ages (dated by TCRdb to about 2015). Library preparation used 5' RACE. The data were produced on an Illumina HiSeq 2500. A second PCR of about 6 to 11 cycles was performed with a sample-barcoded 5' primer and a J-beta primer mix. Starting from the raw public reads, TCRdb applied fastp trimming at Q25, assembled clones with MiXCR and retained in-frame beta chains. Each CDR3 protein gets just one entry, which takes the most common genes and DNA from the rows behind it. The sample table lists approximately 940,000 distinct CDR3 sequences, roughly 52% of them with a count of one. In total, the top ten clones hold around an eighth of the sample. The sequenced sample was blood. These receptors were obtained from a man in his thirties or forties in good health.

CDR3 amino acids: CASRSTASSYEQYF. CDR3 nucleotides: TGTGCCAGCAGGAGTACAGCGAGCTCCTACGAGCAGTACTTC. The chain links TRBV6-5 to TRBJ2-7; D gene ambiguous. V lost 6 bases and J 0 bases, leaving 12 bases between the germline ends. Germline V gene lookup returns CDR1 MNHEY and CDR2 SVGAGI. The CDR3 is 14 amino acids.

The chain employs TRBV2 and TRBJ2-5, with 8 bases that match TRBD2. CDR3 size: 16 residues. V was pared by 5 bases and J by 4 bases, with 12 bases of the junction left unmatched. Germline-derived CDR1 and CDR2 are SNHLY and FYNNEI. In DNA form, the CDR3 reads TGTGCCAGCAGTCCGGGACTAGGAGCGACAGGAGAGACCCAGTACTTC. Amino acid sequence: CASSPGLGATGETQYF.

The gene calls are TRBV7-2 and TRBJ2-7; the D is unclear. The J call is in doubt because the DNA end fits TRBJ2-5 better. The CDR3 is 16 amino acids. Germline CDR1 SGHTA, CDR2 FQGNSA. CDR3 amino acids: CASSLVDVGYQETQYF. In DNA form, the CDR3 reads TGTGCCAGCAGCTTAGTTGATGTGGGATACCAAGAGACCCAGTACTTC.

V gene TRBV13 combines with J gene TRBJ1-2; D perhaps matches TRBD1 (6 bases). CDR1 is PRHDT and CDR2 is FYEKMQ in the germline V gene (reference sequence). The ends were cut back, 4 bases at V and 2 bases at J, with 14 bases in the middle. CDR3 length: 15 amino acids. The CDR3 here is CASSSETDRNYGYTF. The CDR3 nucleotides are TGTGCCAGCAGCTCCGAAACTGACAGGAACTATGGCTACACCTTC.

This clonotype appeared many times. V gene TRBV28 combines with J gene TRBJ2-7, with D uncertain. Trimming took 5 bases from V and 4 from J, leaving 15 bases between them. The CDR3 contains 14 residues. Germline CDR1 is MDHEN and CDR2 is SYDVKM. The DNA of the CDR3 is TGTGCCAGCAGTCCTTCTCTATCCTCATACGAGCAGTACTTC. This codes for CASSPSLSSYEQYF.

This sequence joins TRBV12-3 or TRBV12-4 and TRBJ2-1; 7 nucleotides match TRBD2. CDR3 length: 12 residues. Unmatched junction bases numbered 3, after V lost 7 bases and J lost 6 bases. The CDR3 is CASKGRGNEQFF. The CDR3 region has the DNA TGTGCCAGCAAAGGGAGGGGCAATGAGCAGTTCTTC.

This chain links TRBV3-1 with TRBJ2-3; the D is unclear. Germline V gene sequence: CDR1 LGHDT, CDR2 YNNKEL (reference sequence). V lost 0 bases and J 6 bases, leaving 10 bases between the germline ends. The CDR3 runs to 14 residues. The DNA for the CDR3 is TGTGCCAGCAGCCAAGATACAATCCCCGATACGCAGTATTTT. Its protein product is CASSQDTIPDTQYF.

The CDR3 loop is CASSPRRTVTVNTEAFF. Written as DNA, the CDR3 is TGTGCCAGCAGCCCTAGGAGGACGGTTACTGTGAACACTGAAGCTTTCTTT. This chain uses TRBV3-1 with TRBJ1-1; D gene ambiguous. V lost 4 bases, J lost 0 bases, and 18 bases lay in between. Germline CDR1 LGHDT, CDR2 YNNKEL (reference sequence). The CDR3 covers 17 residues.

The V gene is TRBV15, the J gene TRBJ1-6, with a weak D call TRBD1 (5 bases). Trimming pared 6 bases from V and 9 bases from J, leaving 18 bases between. The V gene's germline CDR1 is LNHNV and CDR2 YYDKDF (reference sequence). This CDR3 spans 15 amino acids. CDR3 amino acids: CATSFSRGGSSPLHF. For the CDR3, the DNA is TGTGCCACCAGTTTTTCCCGGGGCGGGAGTTCACCCCTCCACTTT.

The chain combines TRBV27 with TRBJ1-2; D is possibly TRBD1 (5 bases). The V gene lost 5 bases and the J gene lost 8 bases, with 21 bases spanning the gap. Looked up from germline, CDR1 is MNHEY and CDR2 is SMNVEV (reference sequence). CDR3 length: 15 amino acids. CDR3 coding DNA: TGTGCCAGCAGTGGCGCGGGGGGGGGAGTAGAGGGCTACACCTTC. This sequence encodes CASSGAGGGVEGYTF.

The chain links TRBV28 to TRBJ2-6; D gene ambiguous. Germline CDR1 and CDR2: MDHEN and SYDVKM. This CDR3 is 16 amino acids long. V was pared by 7 bases and J by 0 bases, with 13 bases between. The CDR3 nucleotides read TGTGCCAGCAATTACGGACGGAGCTCTGGGGCCAACGTCCTGACTTTC. Its protein is CASNYGRSSGANVLTF.

In this sample, this clonotype turned up a few times. The rearrangement links TRBV11-2 to TRBJ2-5; TRBD2 matches at 7 bases. The CDR3 is made up of 16 amino acids. Germline CDR1 and CDR2: SGHAT and FQNNGV. V was clipped by 2 bases and J by 1 base; unmatched bases: 7. The CDR3 loop reads CASSLLVIAGQETQYF. CDR3 DNA: TGTGCCAGCAGCTTACTTGTGATAGCGGGCCAAGAGACCCAGTACTTC.

This clonotype was detected a few times. The chain links TRBV12-3 or TRBV12-4 to TRBJ2-7; TRBD1 matches at 7 bases. CDR3 size: 15 residues. J gave up 2 bases and V 3 bases, and 7 bases lay outside the gene matches. The CDR3 nucleotides are TGTGCCAGCAGTTTCGATACGAGGGGGCCCTACGAGCAGTACTTC. This translates into CASSFDTRGPYEQYF.

The rearrangement joins TRBV6-6 to TRBJ2-7; D might be TRBD1 (7 bases). TRBJ2-5 matches the DNA end more closely, so the J call is doubtful. Germline values: CDR1 MNHNY, CDR2 SVGAGI (reference sequence). The CDR3 loop spans 14 amino acids. DNA for the CDR3: TGTGCCAGCAATCAGGGGGGCCGTGTGGAGACCCAGTACTTC. Residues: CASNQGGRVETQYF.

This rearrangement joins TRBV29-1 to TRBJ2-3; 7 nucleotides match TRBD1. This CDR3 contains 14 residues. Looked up from germline, CDR1 is SQVTM and CDR2 is ANQGSEA. With V trimmed by 6 bases and J by 5 bases, 11 bases remained unmatched. The CDR3 DNA sequence: TGCAGCGTCCTGGACACCAACAGGGGAGATACGCAGTATTTT. The encoded protein is CSVLDTNRGDTQYF.

Many counts were recorded for this clonotype. This chain connects TRBV20-1 to TRBJ2-1; no clear D. The germline V gene encodes CDR1 DFQATT and CDR2 SNEGSKA (reference sequence). The CDR3 totals 12 residues. Trimming shortened V by 6 bases and J by 8 bases, and 14 bases separated the two germline ends. In DNA, the CDR3 is TGCAGTGCAGCCGCCGCTATTGATGAGCAGTTCTTC. This codes for CSAAAAIDEQFF.